This TCR beta chain was identified in a study of patients and donors after allogeneic stem cell transplantation. This clonotype was seen only a few times. TCRdb reanalysed the RT-PCR reads using MiXCR and keeps one entry per CDR3 protein. The sample holds about 960,000 distinct CDR3 sequences; roughly 18% are singletons and the top ten take 5% to 7.5%. The length of the CDR3 is 14 residues. In germline, CDR1 is SEHNR, CDR2 FQNEAQ (reference sequence). V lost 2 bases and J lost 3, with 8 bases in between. Material: blood, either unsorted or a sorted T cell fraction (not recorded which). The clonotype originates from a human donor who was either an allogeneic HSCT recipient or a stem cell or donor lymphocyte infusion donor (not recorded which). It is not recorded whose cells these are; they may come from a transplant donor. The chain uses TRBV7-9 and TRBJ2-1; possible D gene TRBD1, 6 bases. CDR3 nucleotides: TGTGCCAGCAGCTTATCAGGGGACTACAATGAGCAGTTCTTC. Protein product: CASSLSGDYNEQFF.